The subject of this entry is one TCR beta chain. Per the original methods: Reference gene primers were amplified, and this amplification served to estimate nucleated cell counts. Profiling relied on immunoSEQ multiplex PCR, and the TCRdb table lists in-frame clones only, not all of them. V and J calls and clone size are those listed in that table; D and trimming were worked out from the DNA. The sample has 140,000 to 150,000 clones, over 80% seen once. The data belong to a study of blood T cell repertoires in COVID-19. Overall study context: The United States, Italy and Spain provided the acute and convalescent COVID-19 samples. Sources were T cells, B-cell-depleted T cells, or PBMCs; the material itself was cDNA or gDNA.

Looked up from germline, CDR1 is MNHNS and CDR2 is SASEGT. The CDR3 is made up of 15 amino acids. Trimming took 1 base from V and 1 from J, leaving 5 bases between them. This sequence was found in a woman in her 40s with active or convalescent COVID-19. The chain recombines TRBV6-1 with TRBJ2-6; no clear D gene. What was sequenced was peripheral blood. In DNA form, the CDR3 reads TGTGCCAGCAGTGAAGACCGGTCTGGGGCCAACGTCCTGACTTTC. Translation: CASSEDRSGANVLTF.